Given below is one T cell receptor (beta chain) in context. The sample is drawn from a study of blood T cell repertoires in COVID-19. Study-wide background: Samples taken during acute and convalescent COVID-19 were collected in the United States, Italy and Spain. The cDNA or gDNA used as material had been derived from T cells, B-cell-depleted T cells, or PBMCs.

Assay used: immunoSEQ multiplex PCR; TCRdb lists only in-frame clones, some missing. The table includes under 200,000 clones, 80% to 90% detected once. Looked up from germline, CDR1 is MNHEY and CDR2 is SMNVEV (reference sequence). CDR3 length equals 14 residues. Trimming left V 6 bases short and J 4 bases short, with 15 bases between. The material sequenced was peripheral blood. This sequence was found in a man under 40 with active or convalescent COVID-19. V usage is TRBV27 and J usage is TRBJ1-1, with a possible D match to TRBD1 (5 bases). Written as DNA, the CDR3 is TGTGCCAGCAGCCCAGGTTGGGGCCTCACTGAAGCTTTCTTT. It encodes CASSPGWGLTEAFF.